These T cell receptor beta chains were read from a single sample in a study of blood T cell repertoires in COVID-19. Clones were sequenced by immunoSEQ multiplex PCR, and TCRdb holds only the in-frame ones, with some missing. Of 250,000 to 300,000 clones detected, about 86% appear once; the ten largest clones hold 10% to 15%. Sequencing was performed on peripheral blood. Source of these receptors: a young woman with COVID-19, enrolled during active disease. Both conserved end residues are part of each CDR3. Fields, in order: CDR3 length, D gene, clone size, J gene, V gene, CDR3 DNA, CDR3 protein. D genes are given only for firm matches. Only part of the rows carry a size: once, few, many, or a class if the clone is expanded.

length: 17
D: -
size: -
J: TRBJ2-7
V: TRBV5-1
DNA: TGCGCCAGCAGCTTGGATGATCAGGTTGATCCCGACTACGAGCAGTACTTC
CDR3: CASSLDDQVDPDYEQYF

length: 16
D: -
size: -
J: TRBJ1-3
V: TRBV28
DNA: TGTGCCAGCAGCGGAGGCGGACGGGGAAAAGAAAACACCATATATTTT
CDR3: CASSGGGRGKENTIYF

length: 15
D: -
size: -
J: TRBJ2-3
V: TRBV7-6
DNA: TGTGCCAGCAGCTTTATTACAGCAGGCACAGATACGCAGTATTTT
CDR3: CASSFITAGTDTQYF

length: 12
D: -
size: -
J: TRBJ2-7
V: TRBV13
DNA: TGTGCCAGCAGTCGGTTGCCTTACGAGCAGTACTTC
CDR3: CASSRLPYEQYF

length: 13
D: TRBD1
size: -
J: TRBJ1-2
V: TRBV5-4
DNA: TGTGCCAGCAGCTTGGTGTCAGGGGGTGGCTACACCTTC
CDR3: CASSLVSGGGYTF

length: 14
D: -
size: -
J: TRBJ2-3
V: TRBV9
DNA: TGTGCCAGCAGCGTGGCGAGCGGGACAGATACGCAGTATTTT
CDR3: CASSVASGTDTQYF

length: 14
D: -
size: -
J: TRBJ2-7
V: TRBV10-1
DNA: TGCGCCAGCAGTGAATGGGGCTCCTCCGTCGAGCAGTACTTC
CDR3: CASSEWGSSVEQYF

length: 18
D: TRBD2
size: -
J: TRBJ2-7
V: TRBV7-2
DNA: TGTGCCAGCAGCTTTCGGACTAGCGGGAGGGGGGGATACTACGAGCAGTACTTC
CDR3: CASSFRTSGRGGYYEQYF

length: 14
D: TRBD2
size: -
J: TRBJ2-1
V: TRBV5-1
DNA: TGCGCCAGCCGGGGACTAGCGGGCTACAATGAGCAGTTCTTC
CDR3: CASRGLAGYNEQFF

length: 14
D: -
size: -
J: TRBJ1-2
V: TRBV19
DNA: TGTGCCAGTAGTGCATACAGGGCTGGGGTTGGCTACACCTTC
CDR3: CASSAYRAGVGYTF

length: 13
D: TRBD2
size: -
J: TRBJ2-2
V: TRBV30
DNA: TGTGCCTACGGGGGGGCGAACACCGGGGAGCTGTTTTTT
CDR3: CAYGGANTGELFF

length: 19
D: TRBD2
size: -
J: TRBJ2-1
V: TRBV3-1/TRBV3-2
DNA: TGTGCCAGCAGCCGGTTCTCTTTCGAGCGGGGGGGCTCCTACAATGAGCAGTTCTTC
CDR3: CASSRFSFERGGSYNEQFF

length: 13
D: -
size: -
J: TRBJ2-1
V: TRBV5-4
DNA: TGTGCAAGCACGGCAGGGCATGAGAATGAGCAGTTCTTC
CDR3: CASTAGHENEQFF

length: 14
D: TRBD1
size: -
J: TRBJ1-1
V: TRBV19
DNA: TGTGCCAGTAGTACCTGGGACAGAAACACTGAAGCTTTCTTT
CDR3: CASSTWDRNTEAFF

length: 16
D: TRBD2
size: -
J: TRBJ2-3
V: TRBV24-1
DNA: TGTGCCACCAGTGCCGCGGGACTAGCGGGGGCCGGGGGGCAGTATTTT
CDR3: CATSAAGLAGAGGQYF

length: 15
D: -
size: -
J: TRBJ1-1
V: TRBV4-1
DNA: TGCGCCAGCAGCCAAGAATTAGGACAGAACACTGAAGCTTTCTTT
CDR3: CASSQELGQNTEAFF

length: 16
D: -
size: -
J: TRBJ2-7
V: TRBV7-6
DNA: TGTGCCAGCAGCTTAGTGAGGGACTCCCGGGTCTACGAGCAGTACTTC
CDR3: CASSLVRDSRVYEQYF

length: 14
D: TRBD1
size: -
J: TRBJ1-1
V: TRBV6-2/TRBV6-3
DNA: TGTGCCAGCCGCCGGGACAGGGCGAACACTGAAGCTTTCTTT
CDR3: CASRRDRANTEAFF

length: 17
D: TRBD1
size: -
J: TRBJ1-1
V: TRBV7-9
DNA: TGTGCCAGCAGCTCCCGGACAGGGGAGAGTGTGAACACTGAAGCTTTCTTT
CDR3: CASSSRTGESVNTEAFF

length: 14
D: -
size: many
J: TRBJ2-1
V: TRBV13
DNA: TGTGCCAGCAGCCCTCCACAAACCTACAATGAGCAGTTCTTC
CDR3: CASSPPQTYNEQFF

length: 15
D: -
size: -
J: TRBJ1-6
V: TRBV6-1
DNA: TGTGCCAGCAGTGACGGCAGGAACTTTAATTCACCCCTCCACTTT
CDR3: CASSDGRNFNSPLHF

length: 16
D: TRBD1
size: -
J: TRBJ2-7
V: TRBV27
DNA: TGTGCCAGCAGTTACTCGGGACAGGGGGCCTACTACGAGCAGTACTTC
CDR3: CASSYSGQGAYYEQYF

length: 11
D: -
size: -
J: TRBJ1-2
V: TRBV20-1
DNA: TGCAGTGCTAGGGGGACATGGGGCTACACCTTC
CDR3: CSARGTWGYTF

length: 13
D: -
size: -
J: TRBJ2-1
V: TRBV9
DNA: TGTGCCAGCAGCGTGGGCCGTAGGAATGAGCAGTTCTTC
CDR3: CASSVGRRNEQFF

length: 15
D: -
size: -
J: TRBJ2-6
V: TRBV5-4
DNA: TGTGCCAGCAGCTTGGGGGGGCCTGGGGCCAACGTCCTGACTTTC
CDR3: CASSLGGPGANVLTF

length: 17
D: TRBD1
size: once
J: TRBJ2-1
V: TRBV6-2/TRBV6-3
DNA: TGTGCCAGCAGTTCCGGGCCCGGGACAGCCTCCTACAATGAGCAGTTCTTC
CDR3: CASSSGPGTASYNEQFF

length: 12
D: -
size: few
J: TRBJ2-7
V: TRBV6-6
DNA: TGTGCCAGCAGTTACAAGGGGGACGAGCAGTACTTC
CDR3: CASSYKGDEQYF

length: 16
D: TRBD2
size: -
J: TRBJ2-1
V: TRBV2
DNA: TGTGCCAGCAGTGACCCAGCGGGGGGAACCAACAATGAGCAGTTCTTC
CDR3: CASSDPAGGTNNEQFF

length: 16
D: TRBD2
size: -
J: TRBJ2-5
V: TRBV4-2
DNA: TGTGCCAGCAGCCAAGAAACTAGCGGGTCTCGGGGGACCCAGTACTTC
CDR3: CASSQETSGSRGTQYF

length: 13
D: -
size: -
J: TRBJ2-1
V: TRBV3-1/TRBV3-2
DNA: TGTGCCAGCACCTTTCAATCGGGTGCTGAGCAGTTCTTC
CDR3: CASTFQSGAEQFF

length: 17
D: -
size: -
J: TRBJ1-4
V: TRBV19
DNA: TGTGCCAGTAGTGTGTTATCCGGGACATCGCAGAATGAAAAACTGTTTTTT
CDR3: CASSVLSGTSQNEKLFF

length: 15
D: TRBD1
size: -
J: TRBJ1-2
V: TRBV3-1/TRBV3-2
DNA: TGTGCCAGCAGCCAAACCGGGACAGGGATCTACGGCTACACCTTC
CDR3: CASSQTGTGIYGYTF

length: 12
D: -
size: -
J: TRBJ2-1
V: TRBV2
DNA: TGTGCCGGCTCTAAGGGGTTCAATGAGCAGTTCTTC
CDR3: CAGSKGFNEQFF

length: 17
D: TRBD1
size: -
J: TRBJ2-3
V: TRBV27
DNA: TGTGCCAGCAGTGCCCGGTGGTGGGACAGGGGATCAGATACGCAGTATTTT
CDR3: CASSARWWDRGSDTQYF

length: 15
D: -
size: -
J: TRBJ2-1
V: TRBV6-4
DNA: TGTGCCAGCAGTGCCACCGGGACTGGCTACAATGAGCAGTTCTTC
CDR3: CASSATGTGYNEQFF

length: 10
D: -
size: -
J: TRBJ2-7
V: TRBV5-8
DNA: TGTGCCAGCAGCTCTTACGAGCAGTACTTC
CDR3: CASSSYEQYF

length: 15
D: TRBD1
size: once
J: TRBJ1-2
V: TRBV5-4
DNA: TGTGCCAGCAGCTTGGGCCAGGGGGCGAACTATGGCTACACCTTC
CDR3: CASSLGQGANYGYTF

length: 13
D: -
size: -
J: TRBJ1-2
V: TRBV6-5
DNA: TGTGCCAGCAGTTACGACAGACTCTATGGCTACACCTTC
CDR3: CASSYDRLYGYTF

length: 15
D: TRBD2
size: -
J: TRBJ2-1
V: TRBV7-2
DNA: TGTGCCAGCAGCACGGGACTAGCGGGGGGGACTGAGCAGTTCTTC
CDR3: CASSTGLAGGTEQFF

length: 16
D: TRBD2
size: once
J: TRBJ2-1
V: TRBV14
DNA: TGTGCCAGCAGCCCACTAGCGGGGGGAACCTACAATGAGCAGTTCTTC
CDR3: CASSPLAGGTYNEQFF

length: 15
D: TRBD1
size: -
J: TRBJ1-4
V: TRBV11-2
DNA: TGTGCCAGCAGCTCCCGGGACAGGAGGGGTGAAAAACTGTTTTTT
CDR3: CASSSRDRRGEKLFF

length: 15
D: -
size: once
J: TRBJ2-3
V: TRBV7-9
DNA: TGTGCCAGCAGCTTACGCGGCACTAGCACAGATACGCAGTATTTT
CDR3: CASSLRGTSTDTQYF

length: 18
D: TRBD2
size: -
J: TRBJ2-1
V: TRBV7-9
DNA: TGTGCCAGCAGCTTACCTCCGGGGGGAGAGGGGCCTTACAATGAGCAGTTCTTC
CDR3: CASSLPPGGEGPYNEQFF

length: 16
D: TRBD1
size: -
J: TRBJ2-6
V: TRBV19
DNA: TGTGCCAGTAGTACCCACGGACAGGCTGGGGCCAACGTCCTGACTTTC
CDR3: CASSTHGQAGANVLTF

length: 15
D: -
size: -
J: TRBJ1-5
V: TRBV5-1
DNA: TGCGCCAGCAGCCCGGAGGGGGGGGTCGGTCAGCCCCAGCATTTT
CDR3: CASSPEGGVGQPQHF

length: 15
D: -
size: -
J: TRBJ1-1
V: TRBV9
DNA: TGTGCCAGCAGCCCTGACTCCGGTCGGAACACTGAAGCTTTCTTT
CDR3: CASSPDSGRNTEAFF

length: 14
D: TRBD1
size: -
J: TRBJ2-7
V: TRBV18
DNA: TGTGCCAGCTCACCGGACAGGCCCCCTTACGAGCAGTACTTC
CDR3: CASSPDRPPYEQYF

length: 13
D: -
size: once
J: TRBJ2-5
V: TRBV5-4
DNA: TGTGCCAGCAGCAGCGGAGTCCGGGAGACCCAGTACTTC
CDR3: CASSSGVRETQYF

length: 14
D: TRBD2
size: -
J: TRBJ2-1
V: TRBV6-5
DNA: TGTGCGAGCGGGGAGCGGGGGGGAGACAATGAGCAGTTCTTC
CDR3: CASGERGGDNEQFF

length: 13
D: -
size: once
J: TRBJ1-2
V: TRBV13
DNA: TGTGCCAGCAGCTCAACAGAAGTCTATGGCTACACCTTC
CDR3: CASSSTEVYGYTF

length: 15
D: -
size: once
J: TRBJ1-5
V: TRBV19
DNA: TGTGCCAGCACGGCGGCAATTTATAGCAATCAGCCCCAGCATTTT
CDR3: CASTAAIYSNQPQHF

length: 11
D: -
size: -
J: TRBJ1-1
V: TRBV21-1
DNA: TGTGCCAGCAGTAAGAACACTGAAGCTTTCTTT
CDR3: CASSKNTEAFF

length: 16
D: -
size: -
J: TRBJ1-1
V: TRBV6-5
DNA: TGTGCCAGCAGTTACTCCGGGGGGCTAGGTAACACTGAAGCTTTCTTT
CDR3: CASSYSGGLGNTEAFF

length: 16
D: -
size: few
J: TRBJ1-6
V: TRBV5-1
DNA: TGCGCCAGCAGCCGTGGGACACCCGGGAGGGATTCACCCCTCCACTTT
CDR3: CASSRGTPGRDSPLHF

length: 16
D: TRBD1
size: -
J: TRBJ2-7
V: TRBV19
DNA: TGTGCCAGTAGTATAGGGGACAGAATGGGAACCTACGAGCAGTACTTC
CDR3: CASSIGDRMGTYEQYF

length: 15
D: -
size: -
J: TRBJ2-3
V: TRBV6-5
DNA: TGTGCCAGCAGTTATGTATTAGCGGGCACAGATACGCAGTATTTT
CDR3: CASSYVLAGTDTQYF

length: 11
D: -
size: -
J: TRBJ2-3
V: TRBV6-6
DNA: TGTGCCAGCATTCGTATAGATACGCAGTATTTT
CDR3: CASIRIDTQYF

length: 17
D: TRBD1
size: -
J: TRBJ1-2
V: TRBV7-6
DNA: TGTGCCAGCAGCTGGGATCGACAGGGGGGAGAAAACTATGGCTACACCTTC
CDR3: CASSWDRQGGENYGYTF

length: 12
D: -
size: once
J: TRBJ1-4
V: TRBV6-5
DNA: TGTGCCAGCAGTTCCCCAGGTGAAAAACTGTTTTTT
CDR3: CASSSPGEKLFF

length: 16
D: TRBD1
size: -
J: TRBJ1-2
V: TRBV6-5
DNA: TGTGCCAGCAGTTACTGGTCAGGGGGTGGGGGCTATGGCTACACCTTC
CDR3: CASSYWSGGGGYGYTF